These 2 T cell receptor beta chains were all obtained from the same sample, sequenced in a study of control samples from healthy donors and cancer patients (dated by TCRdb to about 2020). The receptor library was made with the immunoSEQ multiplex PCR assay. TCRdb took this table from immuneACCESS and kept in-frame rearrangements with V and J called. Such tables lack part of the clones; where checked against another copy, unresolved V genes explain under half of the gap, and the rest is unexplained. This sample gives around 110,000 clones in total; 85% to 90% of them show up just once. The top ten hold around 1.1% of the sample. Sequencing input: PBMCs. These receptors were obtained from a woman aged 45-65 years with colorectal cancer.

The rearrangement joins TRBV28 to TRBJ1-2; the D gene is possibly TRBD1 (6 bases). The CDR3 loop spans 12 amino acids. Trimming stripped 11 bases from V and 7 bases from J, with 17 bases between. CDR1 MDHEN and CDR2 SYDVKM come from the germline V gene. CDR3 protein: CAWGPRAGGYTF. CDR3 DNA sequence: TGTGCCTGGGGGCCCAGGGCCGGTGGCTACACCTTC.

This rearrangement joins TRBV28 to TRBJ1-2; 7 positions agree with TRBD1. Germline V CDR1 and CDR2: MDHEN, SYDVKM. The ends lost 8 bases at V and 3 bases at J; junction bases unmatched: 6. This CDR3 has 13 residues. The CDR3 here is CASYGTDYYGYTF. For the CDR3, the DNA is TGTGCCAGCTACGGGACAGACTACTATGGCTACACCTTC.